This passage covers 2 T cell receptor beta chains from one sample sequenced in a study of beta chain features in type 1 diabetes. Of the isolated RNA, all was reverse transcribed, and so the sequenced material was expressed TCRB transcripts. This table comes from immunoSEQ multiplex PCR, and its TCRdb copy is limited to in-frame clones, with some not included. The table shows 15,000 to 20,000 clones, with about 50% occurring only once. Sample: stem cell memory CD4+ T cells from blood. The receptor set was obtained from a man younger than 35 in good health.

The gene calls are TRBV2 and TRBJ2-1; D is possibly TRBD2 (5 bases). CDR1 SNHLY and CDR2 FYNNEI come from the germline V gene. V lost 7 bases and J 2 bases, leaving 12 bases between the germline ends. This CDR3 has 14 amino acids. CDR3: CASIQEAPYNEQFF. For the CDR3, the DNA is TGTGCCAGCATTCAGGAGGCGCCCTACAATGAGCAGTTCTTC.

This clone has just a few counts. The genes are TRBV5-4 and TRBJ2-1, with 7 bases aligning to TRBD1. Looked up from germline, CDR1 is SGHNT and CDR2 is YYREEE (reference sequence). The CDR3 totals 16 residues. Trimming at V came to 4 bases and at J to 3 bases, leaving 10 bases not matched to a gene. The CDR3 reads CASSPLEGGNYNEQFF. In DNA, the CDR3 is TGTGCCAGCAGCCCCCTGGAAGGGGGCAACTACAATGAGCAGTTCTTC.